This passage covers 23 T cell receptor beta chains from one sample sequenced in a study of T cell responses to AZD1222 COVID-19 vaccine. Clones were read by immunoSEQ multiplex PCR, and TCRdb kept only the in-frame ones, dropping some. The table lists about 82,000 clones, around 86% of them singletons, with around 19% in the top ten. Here the sequenced sample was peripheral blood, taken 28 days after the second AZD1222 dose. The receptors come from an adult who received the AZD1222 COVID-19 vaccine.

The chain has TRBV27 and TRBJ1-5; D gene uncertain. Germline V gives CDR1 MNHEY, CDR2 SMNVEV (reference sequence). V was clipped by 0 bases and J by 5 bases, with 5 bases between them. The CDR3 consists of 13 residues. The DNA of the CDR3 is TGTGCCAGCAGTTTATCGAAGGATCAGCCCCAGCATTTT. Translated, it gives CASSLSKDQPQHF.

DNA of the CDR3: TGTGCCTGGATTCATCCCGGGGGATTTAATTCACCCCTCCACTTT. This encodes CAWIHPGGFNSPLHF. This chain links TRBV30 with TRBJ1-6, with D perhaps matching TRBD1 (5 bases). Germline V gene data show CDR1 as GTSNPN and CDR2 as SVGIG (reference sequence). Trimming pared 4 bases from V and 6 bases from J, leaving 16 bases between. The CDR3 spans 15 residues.

This clone was seen only once. The chain combines TRBV7-3 with TRBJ2-1, with D possibly matching TRBD1 (5 bases). The length of the CDR3 is 16 residues. Trimming removed 2 bases from V and 5 bases from J, with 16 bases in between. From germline, CDR1 is SGHTA and CDR2 FQGTGA. CDR3 region: CASSLFGAGLDNEQFF. CDR3 DNA: TGTGCCAGCAGCTTATTCGGTGCAGGGTTGGACAATGAGCAGTTCTTC.

V gene TRBV9 combines with J gene TRBJ1-2, with no clear D. CDR1 is SGDLS and CDR2 is YYNGEE in the germline V gene. Deletions cut 4 bases from V and 8 bases from J, with 15 bases between. CDR3 length equals 13 residues. The CDR3 nucleotides are TGTGCCAGCAGCCAACCCGGGTTTCGAGGCTACACCTTC. This translates into CASSQPGFRGYTF.

Concerning this clone: One end of the junction varies from germline; a read error may be responsible. The chain employs TRBV5-1 and TRBJ2-5; TRBD1 or TRBD2 may be the D gene (5 bases each). CDR3 length: 15 residues. In germline, CDR1 is SGHRS, CDR2 YFSETQ. The CDR3 sequence: CASSVGPGNQETQYF. The CDR3 DNA sequence: TGCGCCAGCAGCGTGGGACCAGGGAACCAGGAGACCCAGTACTTC.

This sequence joins TRBV9 and TRBJ2-3; perhaps D is TRBD1 or TRBD2 (5 bases each). V was shortened by 6 bases and J by 2 bases, with 10 bases between the two germline ends. The CDR3 is 13 residues long. Per the germline V gene, CDR1 is SGDLS and CDR2 is YYNGEE. The CDR3 spells CASTRGTTDTQYF. In DNA, the CDR3 is TGTGCCAGCACTCGGGGCACCACAGATACGCAGTATTTT.

In its sample, this clone was seen a few times. Other DNA sequences in the same sample also yield this CDR3. The V call is TRBV5-1, the J call TRBJ2-1, with 9 bases fitting TRBD2. The CDR3 consists of 14 residues. The V segment lost 3 bases and the J segment 4 bases; nucleotides outside the gene matches: 2. Germline values: CDR1 SGHRS, CDR2 YFSETQ. In nucleotides, the CDR3 is TGCGCCAGCAGCTCGGCGGGGGGGTACAATGAGCAGTTCTTC. This sequence encodes CASSSAGGYNEQFF.

This chain links TRBV7-3 with TRBJ2-5; D tentatively reads TRBD1 or TRBD2 (5 bases each). Trimming took 2 bases from V and 1 from J, leaving 8 bases between them. Germline V lookup: CDR1 SGHTA, CDR2 FQGTGA. The CDR3 extends over 14 amino acids. DNA of the CDR3: TGTGCCAGCAGCTTATTCGGGGCCCAAGAGACCCAGTACTTC. Translating it yields CASSLFGAQETQYF. Full variable domain (missing parts from reference TRBV7-3 and TRBJ2-5): GAGVSQTPSNKVTEKGKYVELRCDPISGHTALYWYRQSLGQGPEFLIYFQGTGAADDSGLPNDRFFAVRPEGSVSTLKIQRTERGDSAVYLCASSLFGAQETQYFGPGTRLLVL.

This sequence joins TRBV28 and TRBJ2-7, with D hard to call. The CDR3 runs 12 residues. The germline gives CDR1 MDHEN, CDR2 SYDVKM. V lost 6 bases to trimming and J lost 5 bases, with 11 bases between them. The DNA for the CDR3 is TGTGCCAGCAGCCCTGGCGACGACGAGCAGTACTTC. Translation: CASSPGDDEQYF.

This clone was observed a handful of times. This chain uses TRBV6-5 with TRBJ2-5; D gene uncertain. CDR1 and CDR2 from the germline V gene are MNHEY and SVGAGI. CDR3 length: 15 residues. V was shortened by 0 bases and J by 2 bases, with 10 bases between the two germline ends. The CDR3: CASSYSKHPQETQYF. The CDR3 bases are TGTGCCAGCAGTTACTCGAAACATCCTCAAGAGACCCAGTACTTC.

Only one count was recorded for this clone. This chain joins TRBV5-1 and TRBJ2-1; 7 nucleotides line up with TRBD1. Losses at the gene ends were 4 bases for V and 7 bases for J; bases not matched to a gene: 8. CDR3 size: 14 residues. In germline, CDR1 is SGHRS, CDR2 YFSETQ. Written as DNA, the CDR3 is TGCGCCAGCAGCGTACAGGGGTCTGGGAATGAGCAGTTCTTC. This gives the protein CASSVQGSGNEQFF.

This clone was counted a few times. CDR3 loop: CASSLVNGGPYEQYF. In DNA, the CDR3 is TGTGCCAGCAGCTTAGTCAACGGGGGACCCTACGAGCAGTACTTC. The chain is built from TRBV11-2 and TRBJ2-7, with D perhaps TRBD2 (6 bases). Germline loops: CDR1 SGHAT, CDR2 FQNNGV. V dropped 1 base and J dropped 2 bases, with 12 bases sitting between them. The CDR3 covers 15 residues.

This sequence joins TRBV12-3 or TRBV12-4 and TRBJ1-6; D is uncertain. Deletions cut 8 bases from V and 5 bases from J, with 10 bases between. The length of the CDR3 is 13 residues. The DNA of the CDR3 is TGTGCCAGCGGGCGATCTCATAATTCACCCCTCCACTTT. It is translated as CASGRSHNSPLHF.

This chain links TRBV28 with TRBJ2-3, with unresolved D. The CDR3 covers 11 residues. V lost 5 bases and J lost 4, with 4 bases in between. Per germline, CDR1 MDHEN and CDR2 SYDVKM. The CDR3 loop is CASSEADTQYF. CDR3 bases: TGTGCCAGCAGTGAGGCAGATACGCAGTATTTT.

This clone was picked up one time. The V and J genes are TRBV28 and TRBJ2-7; 8 bases align to TRBD1. CDR1 is MDHEN, CDR2 SYDVKM, per germline. V was pared by 5 bases and J by 6 bases, with 12 bases of the junction left unmatched. This CDR3 comprises 15 residues. The CDR3 region has the DNA TGTGCCAGCAGTACCCTTTGGACAGGGCGGAGCGAGCAGTACTTC. Its translation is CASSTLWTGRSEQYF.

The genes are TRBV18 and TRBJ2-2, with 10 bases fitting TRBD1. Unmatched junction bases numbered 5, after V lost 1 base and J lost 3 bases. Germline V gene lookup returns CDR1 KGHSH and CDR2 LQKENI. CDR3 length equals 17 residues. The CDR3 nucleotides read TGTGCCAGCTCACCACAAATAGGGACAGGGGACACCGGGGAGCTGTTTTTT. Protein sequence: CASSPQIGTGDTGELFF.

The rearrangement uses TRBV5-5 and TRBJ1-2, with D possibly matching TRBD1 (5 bases). Looked up from germline, CDR1 is SGHKS and CDR2 is YYEKEE (reference sequence). V dropped 4 bases and J dropped 5 bases, with 15 bases sitting between them. CDR3 length equals 14 residues. The CDR3 loop reads CASSALGGWYGYTF. CDR3 nucleotides: TGTGCCAGCAGCGCGTTGGGGGGTTGGTATGGCTACACCTTC.

The J gene is TRBJ2-5, the V gene TRBV7-9; D is uncertain. Trimming removed 2 bases from V and 1 base from J, with 5 bases in between. The CDR3 consists of 13 residues. CDR1 is SEHNR, CDR2 FQNEAQ, per germline (reference sequence). CDR3 residues: CASSLSFQETQYF. Here the CDR3 DNA reads TGTGCCAGCAGCTTATCCTTCCAAGAGACCCAGTACTTC.

The V call is TRBV6-2 or TRBV6-3, the J call TRBJ2-7; perhaps TRBD2 as D (5 bases). V lost 2 bases, J lost 7 bases, and 15 bases lay in between. This CDR3 comprises 14 residues. Germline CDR1 is MNHEY and CDR2 is SVGEGT. The CDR3: CASSYSGTILEQYF. In DNA, the CDR3 is TGTGCCAGCAGTTACAGCGGCACCATCTTGGAGCAGTACTTC.

J is TRBJ2-3 and V is TRBV3-1 (or the pseudogene TRBV3-2), with 11 bases fitting TRBD2. Trimming removed 0 bases from V and 8 bases from J; junction bases left unmatched: 10. CDR1 is LGHDT and CDR2 is YNNKEL in the germline V gene (reference sequence). The CDR3 covers 17 residues. Here the CDR3 reads CASSQEILAGGRLTQYF. The CDR3 DNA sequence: TGTGCCAGCAGCCAAGAAATTTTAGCGGGGGGGCGTCTTACGCAGTATTTT.

The chain combines TRBV15 with TRBJ2-7; 7 bases are a match to TRBD1. Germline V lookup: CDR1 LNHNV, CDR2 YYDKDF (reference sequence). V dropped 3 bases and J dropped 6; count of bases not matched to a gene: 11. CDR3 size: 15 residues. CDR3 region: CATSSLGTQGTEQYF. CDR3 DNA sequence: TGTGCCACCAGCAGCCTTGGGACACAGGGGACCGAGCAGTACTTC.

The count of this clone is one. The chain employs TRBV5-4 and TRBJ1-2; no firm D call. Deletions cut 7 bases from V and 4 bases from J, with 14 bases between. The V gene's germline CDR1 is SGHNT and CDR2 YYREEE (reference sequence). The CDR3 runs 13 residues. CDR3 nucleotide sequence: TGTGCCAGCGGAAAATCAGGCCCCTATGGCTACACCTTC. Protein: CASGKSGPYGYTF.

The chain joins TRBV4-3 to TRBJ1-1; 8 bases fit TRBD1. CDR1 is LGHNA and CDR2 is YSLEER in the germline V gene. This CDR3 is built from 14 residues. Trimming cost V 2 bases and J 4 bases; bases outside gene matches: 3. The CDR3 DNA reads as TGCGCCAGCAGCCAACAGGGGGCCGGCACTGAAGCTTTCTTT. The encoded protein is CASSQQGAGTEAFF.